The present entry profiles one TCR beta chain with its context. Its specificity is unknown. V was clipped by 1 base and J by 10 bases, with 7 bases between them. CDR1 is MNHEY and CDR2 is SVGAGI in the germline V gene. The CDR3 length is 11 residues. The data originate from a study of identical twins. A universal primer site was created by template switching, with the cDNA bearing unique molecular identifiers. TCRdb itself ran the 5' RACE reads through MiXCR, one entry per CDR3 protein. The table records some 600,000 distinct CDR3 sequences, 7% to 7.5% of them present only once. Overall study findings and caveats: In beta out-of-frame sequences, the excess sharing between twins was weaker.

These data are also associated with another study on yellow fever vaccine responses in identical twins.

Source material: PBMCs. This rearrangement joins TRBV6-5 to TRBJ1-1; D gene uncertain. The receptor was derived from a woman aged 18-30 years in good health. The CDR3, as DNA: TGTGCCAGCAGTTACTTAGGGAGAGCTTTCTTT. It translates to CASSYLGRAFF.